This TCR beta chain was found in a study of OX40 agonist ivuxolimab in advanced cancers. Study results and caveats: Antigen specificity was not determined for the expanded peripheral T cells. At 0.1 to 3.0 mg/kg and by week 6, clonal expansion occurred in CD4+ and CD8+ blood T cells. Averaging showed that CD8+ T cells had more expanded clones than CD4+ did.

Notes on this clone: Its antigen is not identified.

The method was immunoSEQ multiplex PCR; TCRdb's version includes in-frame clones alone and lacks a portion of them. The repertoire holds about 70,000 clones, with about nine tenths as singletons. There are 14 residues in the CDR3. Germline V gene data show CDR1 as SNHLY and CDR2 as FYNNEI. V was trimmed by 7 bases and J by 0 bases, leaving 10 bases between them. Blood draws occurred at baseline, cycle 4 day 1, and cycle 7 day 1. The sample in question was CD4+ or CD8+ T cells sorted from blood, obtained in a trial of the OX40 agonist ivuxolimab. The TCR originated in an adult with an advanced solid tumor such as melanoma, head and neck, liver or kidney cancer. The rearrangement links TRBV2 to TRBJ1-3; D not resolved. CDR3 sequence: CASTSGVSGNTIYF. Here the CDR3 DNA reads TGTGCCAGCACTTCAGGCGTCTCTGGAAACACCATATATTTT.